This T cell receptor beta chain came from a study of control samples from healthy donors and cancer patients. With 5 bases clipped from V and 0 bases from J, the junction kept 18 bases outside the gene matches. Looked up from germline, CDR1 is LNHNV and CDR2 is YYDKDF (reference sequence). The CDR3 extends over 19 amino acids. Using immunoSEQ multiplex PCR, the repertoire was profiled, and TCRdb retains in-frame clones only, with some absent. This table has some 120,000 clones, 85% to 95% appearing once. Material: PBMCs. The rearrangement joins TRBV15 to TRBJ1-1, with 7 nucleotides matching TRBD1. The origin of this receptor is a man aged 45-65 years with head and neck cancer. CDR3 amino acids: CATSPIRTGVIRLNTEAFF. The CDR3, as DNA: TGTGCCACCAGCCCTATAAGGACAGGCGTTATCCGTCTGAACACTGAAGCTTTCTTT.